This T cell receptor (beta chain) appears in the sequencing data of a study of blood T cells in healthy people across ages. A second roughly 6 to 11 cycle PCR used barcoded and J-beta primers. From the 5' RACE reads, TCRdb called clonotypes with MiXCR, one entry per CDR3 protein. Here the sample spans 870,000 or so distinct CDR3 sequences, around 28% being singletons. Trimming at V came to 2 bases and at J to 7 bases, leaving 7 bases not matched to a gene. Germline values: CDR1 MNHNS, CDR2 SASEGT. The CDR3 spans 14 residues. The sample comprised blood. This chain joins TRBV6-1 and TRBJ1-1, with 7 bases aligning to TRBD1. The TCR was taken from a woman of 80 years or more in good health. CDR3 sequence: CASSEIGGQIEAFF. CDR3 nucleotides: TGTGCCAGCAGTGAAATAGGGGGACAGATTGAAGCTTTCTTT.